These T cell receptor beta chains were read from a single sample in a study of T cells in Graves' hyperthyroidism and ophthalmopathy. TCRdb itself ran the multiplex PCR reads through MiXCR, one entry per CDR3 protein. Of about 710,000 distinct CDR3 sequences in the sample, roughly 15% are singletons; the top ten hold 8.4%. The specimen sequenced was blood. Receptors were obtained from a man in his late teens or twenties with Graves' hyperthyroidism. The CDR3 runs from the conserved cysteine through the conserved F or W. D genes are given only for firm matches. Clone size is given for some rows only: seen once, a few or many times, or a class if the clone is expanded.

>TRBJ1-5|NA|TRBV6-2/TRBV6-3|many
TGTGCCAGCAGCCAACAGGGTCCCCAGCCCCAGCATTTT
CASSQQGPQPQHF
>TRBJ2-6|TRBD1|TRBV6-1|many
TGTGCCAGCAGCCCTGGACAGGGGGCTGGGGCCAACGTCCTGACTTTC
CASSPGQGAGANVLTF
>TRBJ2-1|TRBD2|TRBV29-1|NA
TGCAGCGTAATAGGAACTAGCGGGAGACTTGATGAGCAGTTCTTC
CSVIGTSGRLDEQFF
>TRBJ2-7|NA|TRBV27|many
TGTGCCAGCAGTTGGACCGAAGCCTACGAGCAGTACTTC
CASSWTEAYEQYF
>TRBJ2-1|NA|TRBV15|NA
TGTGCCACCAGCAGAGCCCGTTCCTCCTACAATGAGCAGTTCTTC
CATSRARSSYNEQFF
>TRBJ2-1|TRBD2|TRBV5-1|many
TGCGCCAGCAGCGACCGGGACTACCTTTCCGAGCAGTTCTTC
CASSDRDYLSEQFF
>TRBJ2-7|TRBD1|TRBV20-1|NA
TGCAGTGCTAGAGACGCCGGGACAGGGTCCTACGAGCAGTACTTC
CSARDAGTGSYEQYF
>TRBJ2-3|TRBD2|TRBV11-2|few
TGTGCCAGCAGCTTAACCCCCATGGCTAGCGGGACTGCTAGCACAGATACGCAGTATTTT
CASSLTPMASGTASTDTQYF
>TRBJ1-1|NA|TRBV20-1|few
TGCAGTGCCCACACCGGGGCACCCATGAACACTGAAGCTTTCTTT
CSAHTGAPMNTEAFF
>TRBJ2-7|TRBD1|TRBV27|few
TGTGCCAGCAGTTTGGGACAGCCGAGCTCCTACGAGCAGTACTTC
CASSLGQPSSYEQYF
>TRBJ2-7|TRBD1|TRBV9|few
TGTGCCAGCAGCGCCGGGGACAGGGCGGGGGAGCAGTACTTC
CASSAGDRAGEQYF
>TRBJ2-3|TRBD1|TRBV28|many
TGTGCCAGCAGAACCCCAGGGGGCGCGAATACGCAGTATTTT
CASRTPGGANTQYF
>TRBJ2-7|TRBD2|TRBV27|many
TGTGCCAGCAGTTTATCGCTAGCGGGTTACGAGCAGTACTTC
CASSLSLAGYEQYF
>TRBJ1-5|NA|TRBV10-2|few
TGCGCCAGCAGTGAGGTGACAGGACATCAGCCCCAGCATTTT
CASSEVTGHQPQHF
>TRBJ2-3|TRBD1|TRBV7-2|few
TGTGCCAGCAGCTTATGGACAGGGGCCGTGGCAGATACGCAGTATTTT
CASSLWTGAVADTQYF
>TRBJ2-3|TRBD2|TRBV28|many
TGTGCCAGCAATGGACTAGCGGGAGATACGCAGTATTTT
CASNGLAGDTQYF
>TRBJ1-6|TRBD1|TRBV7-6|NA
TGTGCCAGCAGCTTGGGACAGCATCTTAATTCACCCCTCCACTTT
CASSLGQHLNSPLHF
>TRBJ2-3|NA|TRBV2|many
TGTGCCACCACGGGGGAGGCAGATACGCAGTATTTT
CATTGEADTQYF
>TRBJ2-1|NA|TRBV9|many
TGTGCCAGCAGCGCCTCCCAGGGAGAGCAGTTCTTC
CASSASQGEQFF
>TRBJ2-1|NA|TRBV20-1|few
TGCAGTGCTAGAGAGGGGATGCGCGTGAGGGAGCAGTTCTTC
CSAREGMRVREQFF
>TRBJ2-3|NA|TRBV28|many
TGTGCCAGCAGTCAGCGGGATACGCAGTATTTT
CASSQRDTQYF
>TRBJ1-3|NA|TRBV7-8|few
TGTGCCAGCAGCCCATTTGTGAGCTCTGGAAACACCATATATTTT
CASSPFVSSGNTIYF
>TRBJ2-5|NA|TRBV5-8|few
TGTGCCAGCAGCTTGGCCCGGGAGAGGGAGACCCAGTACTTC
CASSLARERETQYF
>TRBJ2-1|NA|TRBV28|many
TGTGCCAGCAGGGACGACCGCCGGGACAAAGACAATGAGCAGTTCTTC
CASRDDRRDKDNEQFF
>TRBJ2-7|TRBD2|TRBV7-2|NA
TGTGCCAGCAGTTCGGGGATAGCGGGATCGAGCGAGCAGTACTTC
CASSSGIAGSSEQYF
>TRBJ2-7|NA|TRBV19|few
TGTGCCAGTAGTACCCCGGGACGGAGAACCTACGAGCAGTACTTC
CASSTPGRRTYEQYF
>TRBJ2-2|TRBD2|TRBV29-1|few
TGCAGCGTTGTAATTAGCGGGGTCGGGGAGCTGTTTTTT
CSVVISGVGELFF
>TRBJ1-5|NA|TRBV3-1|few
TGTGCCAGCAGTAACGGGGCCAGACGGCCCCAGCATTTT
CASSNGARRPQHF
>TRBJ2-3|TRBD1|TRBV28|NA
TGTGCCAGCAGTCCGTCCTCCGGGACAGGGTCAGATACGCAGTATTTT
CASSPSSGTGSDTQYF